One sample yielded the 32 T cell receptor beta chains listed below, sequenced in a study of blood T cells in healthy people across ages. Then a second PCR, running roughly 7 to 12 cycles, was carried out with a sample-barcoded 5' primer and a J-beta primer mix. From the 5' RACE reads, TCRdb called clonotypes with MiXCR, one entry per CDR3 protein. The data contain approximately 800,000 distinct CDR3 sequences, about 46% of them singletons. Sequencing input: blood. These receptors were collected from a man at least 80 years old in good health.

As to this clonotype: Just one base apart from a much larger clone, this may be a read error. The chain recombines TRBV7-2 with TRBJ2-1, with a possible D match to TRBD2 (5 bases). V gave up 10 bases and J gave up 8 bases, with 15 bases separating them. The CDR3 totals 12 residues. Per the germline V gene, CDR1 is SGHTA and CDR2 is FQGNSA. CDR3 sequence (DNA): TGTGCCACACGGCGGGTGGACTATGAGCAGTTCTTC. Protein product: CATRRVDYEQFF.

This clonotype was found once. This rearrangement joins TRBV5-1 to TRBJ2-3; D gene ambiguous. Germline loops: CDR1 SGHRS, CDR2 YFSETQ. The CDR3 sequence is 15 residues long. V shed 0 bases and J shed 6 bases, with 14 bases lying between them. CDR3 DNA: TGCGCCAGCAGCTTGGGGCAGATCTTAACGGATACGCAGTATTTT. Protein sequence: CASSLGQILTDTQYF. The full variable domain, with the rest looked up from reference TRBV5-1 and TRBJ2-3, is KAGVTQTPRYLIKTRGQQVTLSCSPISGHRSVSWYQQTPGQGLQFLFEYFSETQRNKGNFPGRFSGRQFSNSRSEMNVSTLELGDSALYLCASSLGQILTDTQYFGPGTRLTVL.

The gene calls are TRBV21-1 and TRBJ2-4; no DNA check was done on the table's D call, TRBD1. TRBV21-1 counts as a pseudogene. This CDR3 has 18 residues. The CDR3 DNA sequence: TGTGCCAGCAGCAAAGGTTACCCCGGACCCCTAGCCAAAAACATTCAGTACTTC. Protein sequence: CASSKGYPGPLAKNIQYF.

The CDR3 region has the DNA TGTGCCAGCAGCTCATTAGCGGGAGGGCCTGCTGAGCAGTTCTTC. Translating it yields CASSSLAGGPAEQFF. The chain couples TRBV7-2 to TRBJ2-1, with TRBD2 matching over 11 bases. This CDR3 has 15 residues. CDR1 and CDR2 from the germline V gene are SGHTA and FQGNSA. J was trimmed by 9 bases and V by 4 bases; bases with no gene match: 8.

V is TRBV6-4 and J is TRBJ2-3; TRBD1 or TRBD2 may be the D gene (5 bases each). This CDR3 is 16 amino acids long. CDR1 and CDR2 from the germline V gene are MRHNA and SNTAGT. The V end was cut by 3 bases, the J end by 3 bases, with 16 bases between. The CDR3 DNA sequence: TGTGCCAGCAGTGAAAGTAGTGGGGGAAGGACAGATACGCAGTATTTT. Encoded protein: CASSESSGGRTDTQYF.

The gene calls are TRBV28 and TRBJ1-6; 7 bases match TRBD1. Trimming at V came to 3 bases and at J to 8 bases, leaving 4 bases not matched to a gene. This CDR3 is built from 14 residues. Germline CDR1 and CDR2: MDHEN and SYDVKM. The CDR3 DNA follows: TGTGCCAGCAGTTTTCAGGGGGGGCATTCACCCCTCCACTTT. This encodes CASSFQGGHSPLHF.

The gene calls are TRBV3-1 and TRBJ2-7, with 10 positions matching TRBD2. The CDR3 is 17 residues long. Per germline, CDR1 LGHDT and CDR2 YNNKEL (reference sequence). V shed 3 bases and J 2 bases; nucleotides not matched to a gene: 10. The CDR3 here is CASSQMISGRIPYEQYF. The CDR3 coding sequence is TGTGCCAGCAGCCAGATGATTAGCGGGAGGATCCCCTACGAGCAGTACTTC.

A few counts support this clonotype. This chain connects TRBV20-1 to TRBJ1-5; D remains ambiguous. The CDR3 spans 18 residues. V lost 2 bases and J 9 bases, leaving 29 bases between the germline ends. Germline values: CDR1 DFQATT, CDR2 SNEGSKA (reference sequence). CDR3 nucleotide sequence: TGCAGTGCTAGATCTCCCCGGAAGACATACGGACCTCTAACGCCCCAGCATTTT. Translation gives CSARSPRKTYGPLTPQHF.

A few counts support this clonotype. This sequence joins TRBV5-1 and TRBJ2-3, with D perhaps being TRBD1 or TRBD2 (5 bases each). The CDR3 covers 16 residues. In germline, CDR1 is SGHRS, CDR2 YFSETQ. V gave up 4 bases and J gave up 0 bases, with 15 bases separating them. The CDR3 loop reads CASSASRDQSTDTQYF. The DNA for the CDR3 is TGCGCCAGCAGCGCCTCCCGGGACCAAAGCACAGATACGCAGTATTTT.

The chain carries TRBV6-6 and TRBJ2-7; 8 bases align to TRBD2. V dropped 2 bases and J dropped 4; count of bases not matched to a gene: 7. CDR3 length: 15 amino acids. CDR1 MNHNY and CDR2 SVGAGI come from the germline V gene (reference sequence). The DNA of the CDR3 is TGTGCCAGCAGTTACCGAGCGGGAGAGGGTTACGAGCAGTACTTC. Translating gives CASSYRAGEGYEQYF.

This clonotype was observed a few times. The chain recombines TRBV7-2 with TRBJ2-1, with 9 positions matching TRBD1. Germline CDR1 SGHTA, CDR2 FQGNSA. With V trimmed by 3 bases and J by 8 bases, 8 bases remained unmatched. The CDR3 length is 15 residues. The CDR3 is CASSLYGQGTDEQFF. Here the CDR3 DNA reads TGTGCCAGCAGCTTGTACGGACAGGGGACCGATGAGCAGTTCTTC.

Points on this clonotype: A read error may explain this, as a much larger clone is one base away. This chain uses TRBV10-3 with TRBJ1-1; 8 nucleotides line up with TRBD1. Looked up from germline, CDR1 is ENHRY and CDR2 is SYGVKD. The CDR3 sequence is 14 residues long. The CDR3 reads CAIRESTGAAEAFF. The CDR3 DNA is TGTGCCATCAGGGAGTCGACAGGGGCAGCCGAAGCTTTCTTT.

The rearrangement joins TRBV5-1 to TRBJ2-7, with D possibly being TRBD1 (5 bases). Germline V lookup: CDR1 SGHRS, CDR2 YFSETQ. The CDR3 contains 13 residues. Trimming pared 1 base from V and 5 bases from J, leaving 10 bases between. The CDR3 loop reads CASSLSGADEQYF. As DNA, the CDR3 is TGCGCCAGCAGCTTGAGTGGGGCAGACGAGCAGTACTTC.

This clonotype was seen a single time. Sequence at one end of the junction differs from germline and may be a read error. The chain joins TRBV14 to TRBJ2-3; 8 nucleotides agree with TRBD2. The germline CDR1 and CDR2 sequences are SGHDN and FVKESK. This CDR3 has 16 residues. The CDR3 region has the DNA TGTGCCTGCAGCCAAGGGACTAGAAGTCTCTCAGATACGCAGTATTTT. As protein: CACSQGTRSLSDTQYF.

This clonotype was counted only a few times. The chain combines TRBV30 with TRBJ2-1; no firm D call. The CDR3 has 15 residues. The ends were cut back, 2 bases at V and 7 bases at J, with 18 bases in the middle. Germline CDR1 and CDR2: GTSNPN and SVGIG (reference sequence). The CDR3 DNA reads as TGTGCCTGGAGTCCCCTCGGGCAGTCGGAGAATGAGCAGTTCTTC. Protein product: CAWSPLGQSENEQFF.

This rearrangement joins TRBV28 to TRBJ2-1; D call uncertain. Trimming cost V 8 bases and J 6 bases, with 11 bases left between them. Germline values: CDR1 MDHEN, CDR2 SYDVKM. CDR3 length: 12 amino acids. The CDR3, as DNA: TGTGCCAGCCTCTCCTGGGTCAATGAGCAGTTCTTC. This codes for CASLSWVNEQFF.

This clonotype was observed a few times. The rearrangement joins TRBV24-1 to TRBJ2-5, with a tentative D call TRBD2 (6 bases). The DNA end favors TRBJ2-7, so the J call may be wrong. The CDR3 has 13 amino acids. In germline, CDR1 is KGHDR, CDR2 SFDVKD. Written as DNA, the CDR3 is TGTGCCACCAGTGATTTCGGAGGGAACGAGCAGTACTTC. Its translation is CATSDFGGNEQYF.

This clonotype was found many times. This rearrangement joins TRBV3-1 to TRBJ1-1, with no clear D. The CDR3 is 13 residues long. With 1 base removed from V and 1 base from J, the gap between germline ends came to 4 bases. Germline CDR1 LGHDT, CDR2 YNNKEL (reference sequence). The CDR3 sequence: CASSQVGNTEAFF. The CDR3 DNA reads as TGTGCCAGCAGCCAAGTGGGGAACACTGAAGCTTTCTTT.

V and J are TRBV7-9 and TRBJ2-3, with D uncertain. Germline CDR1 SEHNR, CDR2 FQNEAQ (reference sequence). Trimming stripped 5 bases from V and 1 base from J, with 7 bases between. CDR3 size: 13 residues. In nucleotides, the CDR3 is TGTGCCAGCAGCACGGACGGCACAGATACGCAGTATTTT. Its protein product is CASSTDGTDTQYF.

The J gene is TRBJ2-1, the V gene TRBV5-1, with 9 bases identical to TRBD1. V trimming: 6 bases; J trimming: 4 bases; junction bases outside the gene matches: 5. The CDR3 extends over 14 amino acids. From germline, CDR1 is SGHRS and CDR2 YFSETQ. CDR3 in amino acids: CASTTTGGYNEQFF. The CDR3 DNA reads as TGCGCCAGCACCACGACAGGGGGATACAATGAGCAGTTCTTC.

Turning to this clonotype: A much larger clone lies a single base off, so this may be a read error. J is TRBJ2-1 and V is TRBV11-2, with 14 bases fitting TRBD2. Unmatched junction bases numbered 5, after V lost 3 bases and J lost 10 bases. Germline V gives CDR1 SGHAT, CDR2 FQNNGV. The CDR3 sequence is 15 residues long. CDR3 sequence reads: CASSFGTSGSEEQFF. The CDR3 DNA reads TGTGCCAGCAGCTTCGGGACTAGCGGGAGTGAAGAGCAGTTCTTC.

For the CDR3, the DNA is TGTGCCACCAGTGATCAAATTAACACTGAAGCTTTCTTT. This encodes CATSDQINTEAFF. This rearrangement joins TRBV24-1 to TRBJ1-1; D is undetermined. Germline V gives CDR1 KGHDR, CDR2 SFDVKD. The CDR3 has 13 residues. The V end was cut by 3 bases, the J end by 2 bases, with 6 bases between.

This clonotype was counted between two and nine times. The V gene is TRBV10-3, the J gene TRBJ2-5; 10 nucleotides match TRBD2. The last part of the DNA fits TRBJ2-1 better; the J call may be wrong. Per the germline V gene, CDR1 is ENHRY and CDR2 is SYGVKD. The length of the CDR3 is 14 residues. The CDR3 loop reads CAISDGTSVETQFF. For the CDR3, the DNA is TGTGCCATCAGTGACGGGACTAGCGTAGAGACCCAGTTCTTC.

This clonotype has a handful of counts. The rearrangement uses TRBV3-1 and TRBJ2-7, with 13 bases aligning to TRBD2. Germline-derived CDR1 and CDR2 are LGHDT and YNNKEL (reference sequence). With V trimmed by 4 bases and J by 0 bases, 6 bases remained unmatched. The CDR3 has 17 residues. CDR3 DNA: TGTGCCAGCAGCCCTGGGACTAGCGGGGCAAACTCCTACGAGCAGTACTTC. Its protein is CASSPGTSGANSYEQYF.

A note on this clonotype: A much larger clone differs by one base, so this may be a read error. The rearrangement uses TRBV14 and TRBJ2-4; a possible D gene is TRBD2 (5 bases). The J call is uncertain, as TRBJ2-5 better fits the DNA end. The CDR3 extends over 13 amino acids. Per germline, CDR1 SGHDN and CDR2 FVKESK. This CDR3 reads CAGSLLVGETQYF. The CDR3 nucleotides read TGTGCCGGCAGCCTACTAGTAGGGGAGACCCAGTACTTC.

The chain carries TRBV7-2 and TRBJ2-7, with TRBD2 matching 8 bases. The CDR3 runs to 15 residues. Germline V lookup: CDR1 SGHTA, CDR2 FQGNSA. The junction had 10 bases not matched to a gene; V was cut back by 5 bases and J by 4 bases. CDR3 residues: CASSEASGSLYEQYF. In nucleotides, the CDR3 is TGTGCCAGCAGCGAAGCTAGCGGGTCACTGTACGAGCAGTACTTC.

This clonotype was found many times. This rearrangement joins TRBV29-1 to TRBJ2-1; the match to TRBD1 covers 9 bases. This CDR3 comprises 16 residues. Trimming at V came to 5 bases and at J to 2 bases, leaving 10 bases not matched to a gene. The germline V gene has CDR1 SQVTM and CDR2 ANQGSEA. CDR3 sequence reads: CSVRDPGQGTYNEQFF. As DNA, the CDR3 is TGCAGCGTTAGGGACCCGGGACAGGGCACCTACAATGAGCAGTTCTTC.

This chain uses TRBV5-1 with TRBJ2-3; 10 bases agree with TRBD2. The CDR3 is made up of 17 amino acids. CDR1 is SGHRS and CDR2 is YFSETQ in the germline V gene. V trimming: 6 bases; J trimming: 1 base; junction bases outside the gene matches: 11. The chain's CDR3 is CASTPPLAGDGTDTQYF. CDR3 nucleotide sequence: TGCGCCAGCACACCACCTCTAGCGGGAGACGGCACAGATACGCAGTATTTT.

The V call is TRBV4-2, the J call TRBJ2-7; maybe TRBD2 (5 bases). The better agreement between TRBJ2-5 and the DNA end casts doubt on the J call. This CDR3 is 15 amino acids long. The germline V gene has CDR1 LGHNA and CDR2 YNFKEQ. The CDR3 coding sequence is TGTGCCAGCAGCCAGCCCCAACTAGAGGGAGAGACCCAGTACTTC. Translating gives CASSQPQLEGETQYF.

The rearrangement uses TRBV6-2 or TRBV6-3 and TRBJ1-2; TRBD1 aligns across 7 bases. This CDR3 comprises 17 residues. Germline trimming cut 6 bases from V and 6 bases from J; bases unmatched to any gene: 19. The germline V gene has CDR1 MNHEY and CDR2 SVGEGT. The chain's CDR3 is CASSEPPGQVGNHGYTF. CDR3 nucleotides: TGTGCCAGCAGCGAACCACCCGGACAGGTCGGCAACCATGGCTACACCTTC.

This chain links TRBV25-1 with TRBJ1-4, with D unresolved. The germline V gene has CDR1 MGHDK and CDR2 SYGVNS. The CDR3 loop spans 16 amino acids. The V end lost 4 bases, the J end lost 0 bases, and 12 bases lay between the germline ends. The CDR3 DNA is TGTGCCAGCAGTGCATCAGTGACTGCAACTAATGAAAAACTGTTTTTT. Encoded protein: CASSASVTATNEKLFF.

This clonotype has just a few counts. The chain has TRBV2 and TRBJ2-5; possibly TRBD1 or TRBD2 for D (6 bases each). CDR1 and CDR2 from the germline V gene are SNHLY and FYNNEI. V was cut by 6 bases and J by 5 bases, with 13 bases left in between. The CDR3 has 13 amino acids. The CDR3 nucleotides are TGTGCCAGCAGGCGGGACACCGGGGAGACCCAGTACTTC. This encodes CASRRDTGETQYF.